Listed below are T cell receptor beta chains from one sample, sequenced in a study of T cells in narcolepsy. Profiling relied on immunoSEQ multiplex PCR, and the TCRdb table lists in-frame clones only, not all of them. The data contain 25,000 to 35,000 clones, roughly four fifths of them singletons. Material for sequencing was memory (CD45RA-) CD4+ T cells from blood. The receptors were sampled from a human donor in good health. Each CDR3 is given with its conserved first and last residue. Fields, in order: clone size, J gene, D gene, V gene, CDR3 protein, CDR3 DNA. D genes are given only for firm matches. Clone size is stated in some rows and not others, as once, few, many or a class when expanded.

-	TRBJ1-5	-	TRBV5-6	CASSLELGAAAGNQPQHF	TGTGCCAGCAGCTTGGAATTGGGGGCGGCAGCGGGAAATCAGCCCCAGCATTTT
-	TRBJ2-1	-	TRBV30	CARSHSTRDEQFF	TGTGCCCGCTCCCATTCGACGCGAGATGAGCAGTTCTTC
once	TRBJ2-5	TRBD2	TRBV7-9	CASSRLAGEQETQYF	TGTGCCAGCAGCCGGCTAGCGGGGGAGCAAGAGACCCAGTACTTC
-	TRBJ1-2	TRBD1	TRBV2	CASYRGRDGYTF	TGTGCCAGTTACAGGGGGCGGGATGGCTACACCTTC
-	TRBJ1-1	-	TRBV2	CASRGQFNTEAFF	TGTGCCAGCCGCGGACAGTTTAACACTGAAGCTTTCTTT
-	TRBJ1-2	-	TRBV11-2	CASSALRGFANYGYTF	TGTGCCAGCAGCGCCTTAAGGGGTTTCGCTAACTATGGCTACACCTTC
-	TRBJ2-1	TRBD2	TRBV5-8	CASSTLAGAYNEQFF	TGTGCCAGCAGCACTCTAGCGGGGGCGTACAATGAGCAGTTCTTC
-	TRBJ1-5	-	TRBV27	CASRRTESNQPQHF	TGTGCCAGCAGGAGGACGGAAAGCAATCAGCCCCAGCATTTT
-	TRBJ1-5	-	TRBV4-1	CASSQKGGGGRSNQPQHF	TGCGCCAGCAGCCAAAAGGGCGGCGGGGGGCGAAGCAATCAGCCCCAGCATTTT
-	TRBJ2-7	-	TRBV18	CASSPTAGEDYEQYF	TGTGCCAGCTCACCAACCGCAGGGGAGGACTACGAGCAGTACTTC
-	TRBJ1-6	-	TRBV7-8	CASSKGSSYNSPLHF	TGTGCCAGCAGCAAAGGGAGCTCCTATAATTCACCCCTCCACTTT
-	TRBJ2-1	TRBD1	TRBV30	CAWGTGGSIYNEQFF	TGTGCCTGGGGGACAGGGGGTTCGATCTACAATGAGCAGTTCTTC
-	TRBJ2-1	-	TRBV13	CASSLGGGPRHEQFF	TGTGCCAGCAGCTTAGGCGGGGGCCCGCGGCATGAGCAGTTCTTC
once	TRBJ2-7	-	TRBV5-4	CASSRRGTDAYEQYF	TGTGCCAGCAGTCGACGCGGGACGGACGCCTACGAGCAGTACTTC
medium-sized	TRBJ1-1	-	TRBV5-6	CASSLTQGYTEAFF	TGTGCCAGCAGCCTAACTCAGGGGTACACTGAAGCTTTCTTT
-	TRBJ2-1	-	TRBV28	CASSPLRRGGYNEQFF	TGTGCCAGCAGTCCCCTTAGGAGGGGGGGCTACAATGAGCAGTTCTTC
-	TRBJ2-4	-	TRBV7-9	CASSLSQSDIQYF	TGTGCCAGCAGCTTATCCCAGTCGGACATTCAGTACTTC
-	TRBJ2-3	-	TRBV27	CASSLSSGGGRTDTQYF	TGTGCCAGCAGTTTGAGCAGTGGGGGGGGCCGCACAGATACGCAGTATTTT
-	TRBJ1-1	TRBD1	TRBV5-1	CATRDRDTEAFF	TGCGCCACGCGGGACAGGGACACTGAAGCTTTCTTT
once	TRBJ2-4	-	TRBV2	CASRADRDGRDIQYF	TGTGCCAGCAGGGCCGACAGGGATGGGAGGGACATTCAGTACTTC
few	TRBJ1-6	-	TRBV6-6	CASSGGTSPLHF	TGTGCCAGCAGCGGAGGGACTTCACCCCTCCACTTT
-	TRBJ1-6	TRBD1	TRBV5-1	CASRPTGGDSPLHF	TGCGCCAGCAGACCGACAGGGGGCGATTCACCCCTCCACTTT
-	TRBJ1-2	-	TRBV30	CAWSVRDGNYGYTF	TGTGCCTGGAGTGTACGGGACGGAAACTATGGCTACACCTTC
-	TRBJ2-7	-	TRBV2	CASRVAGTYSYEQYF	TGTGCCAGCAGGGTAGCCGGGACGTACTCCTACGAGCAGTACTTC
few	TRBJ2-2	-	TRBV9	CASSAGLVNGELFF	TGTGCCAGCAGCGCGGGACTCGTTAACGGGGAGCTGTTTTTT
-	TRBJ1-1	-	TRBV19	CARLRGGATEAFF	TGTGCCAGGCTTAGAGGGGGGGCCACTGAAGCTTTCTTT
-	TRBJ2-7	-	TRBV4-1	CASSRFKPPRPGQIYEQYF	TGCGCCAGCAGCCGCTTTAAACCCCCGCGACCGGGACAAATCTACGAGCAGTACTTC
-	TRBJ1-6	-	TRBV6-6	CASSLSGSSYNSPLHF	TGTGCCAGCTCCTTATCAGGGAGCTCCTATAATTCACCCCTCCACTTT